This T cell receptor (beta chain) was identified in a study of CD8 T cells in Susac syndrome. The CDR3 covers 15 residues. Looked up from germline, CDR1 is SGHNT and CDR2 is YYREEE (reference sequence). Trimming removed 3 bases from V and 8 bases from J, with 18 bases in between. Random hexamers primed reverse transcription of 0.5 to 1 ug RNA. TCRdb re-called the immunoSEQ multiplex PCR reads with MiXCR, one entry per CDR3 protein. The data contain approximately 190,000 distinct CDR3 sequences, roughly 96% of them seen just once; the ten biggest clones take up approximately 0.093%. The sequence was collected from a human donor with multiple sclerosis. Sequencing was done on a sample of CD4+ T cells from PBMCs. This chain links TRBV5-4 with TRBJ2-1, with unresolved D. The CDR3 region has the DNA TGTGCCAGCAGCTCCGCCAGTCTTAATCAACATGAGCAGTTCTTC. Encoded protein: CASSSASLNQHEQFF.